The entry that follows covers one T cell receptor beta chain sequence. No cognate antigen has been identified for it. No qualities accompany the bases; no much larger clone lies one base away. This sample stems from a study of blood T cell repertoires in COVID-19 (dated by TCRdb to the early 2020s). Some background on the complete study: The collaborator samples originated in the United States, Italy and Spain and spanned the acute and convalescent phases of COVID-19. Deeply sampled blood TCRbeta repertoires from subjects exposed to, actively infected with, or recovered from COVID-19 were included in the dataset. Where HLA class I and class II types were available, the types were taken from metadata supplied by the sample provider, not from assay-based typing. The repertoires were released in a freely available public database meant as a resource for research on the immune response to SARS-CoV-2. A de-identified subject ID, COVID-19 status, age in years and sex were almost always included in the sample metadata. Samples were obtained from the ongoing ImmuneRACE study (first 160 participants) and from 950 to 1,500 subjects provided by 6 global collaborators. The material from the prospective study consisted of cDNA or gDNA derived from T cells, B-cell-depleted T cells, or PBMCs. The paper as a whole reports these results and caveats: Clinical and demographic metadata were provided uncurated, with the amount varying by source and participant.

According to the germline V gene, CDR1 reads MNHEY and CDR2 reads SVGAGI. Trimming removed 6 bases from V and 2 bases from J; the gene matches leave 10 bases unexplained. The CDR3 spans 15 residues, from the cysteine through the phenylalanine. Just CDR3 DNA is preserved here, 45 bases in frame from base 1. The immunoSEQ Assay, a bias-controlled multiplex PCR, was used to amplify TCRbeta CDR3 regions from genomic DNA. In the authors' own workflow: The number of nucleated cells in each sample was estimated from the amplification of reference gene primers within the assay. Sequence reads were collapsed and filtered to measure the absolute abundance of every unique TCRbeta CDR3 rearrangement. For each sample, productive Simpson clonality was calculated as the square root of Simpson's diversity index over productive rearrangements. The table was pulled from immuneACCESS by TCRdb, which kept in-frame rearrangements only. Such tables lose some clones; where checked, under half of the loss comes from unresolved V genes, and the rest has no known cause. V, J and clone size are those of that table, while D and trimming were read from the DNA. This sample lists fewer than 500,000 clones; around 86% were detected once. The top ten clonotypes cover more than 1.4% of the sample.

Each collaborating institution followed its own protocols to collect whole blood in K2EDTA tubes. For TCRbeta analysis, collaborators shipped samples in one of three forms: frozen whole blood, isolated PBMCs, or DNA extracted from either of those sample types. Sequencing used peripheral blood. This sequence was found in a woman aged 25 to 39 with active or convalescent COVID-19. The chain is made from TRBV6-5 and TRBJ2-7, and 7 junction bases match TRBD2. The base sequence is TGTGCCAGCAGCCTACAAGCGGGAACCACCTACGAGCAGTACTTC. It specifies CASSLQAGTTYEQYF.